The 18 T cell receptor beta chains below were found in one sample sequenced in a study of regulatory T cells in long-lasting Graves disease. As for time point: persistent/refractory GD, antithyroid drugs over 5 years with positive TRAb. Generation of the TCR library employed RNA extracted from PBMCs. The authors built TCR beta libraries using iRepertoire HTBI primers and Arm-PCR of CDR3 regions. MiXCR, run by TCRdb on the multiplex PCR reads, gives a single entry per CDR3 protein. The profile covers approximately 290,000 distinct CDR3 sequences, with 20% to 25% appearing a single time and 56% taken by the ten largest. This specimen was peripheral blood mononuclear cells (PBMCs), taken when the disease was refractory, from a patient treated with antithyroid drugs. The receptor source for this set is a female donor with Graves disease.

This clonotype showed up just once. The chain links TRBV7-8 to TRBJ2-2; TRBD2 agrees at 9 bases. This CDR3 comprises 16 residues. Losses at the gene ends were 2 bases for V and 7 bases for J; bases not matched to a gene: 8. The germline CDR1 and CDR2 sequences are SGHVS and FQNEAQ. Here the CDR3 reads CASSLRIAGEFGELFF. Here the CDR3 DNA reads TGTGCCAGCAGCTTAAGGATAGCGGGAGAATTCGGGGAGCTGTTTTTT.

The chain carries TRBV6-1 and TRBJ1-1; D is perhaps TRBD1 (6 bases). V shed 6 bases and J shed 3 bases, with 11 bases lying between them. CDR3 length equals 13 residues. Germline values: CDR1 MNHNS, CDR2 SASEGT. The CDR3 nucleotides are TGTGCCAGCAGCGACAGGTCCCACACTGAAGCTTTCTTT. Translated: CASSDRSHTEAFF.

This clonotype was counted ten times or more. This sequence joins TRBV10-1 and TRBJ2-5; D perhaps matches TRBD2 (6 bases). The CDR3 has 13 residues. Looked up from germline, CDR1 is WNHNN and CDR2 is SYGVQD (reference sequence). V was clipped by 6 bases and J by 4 bases, with 12 bases between them. The CDR3 coding sequence is TGCGCCAGCAGGCGGGACGGCTCAGAGACCCAGTACTTC. It codes for CASRRDGSETQYF.

The chain recombines TRBV6-2 or TRBV6-3 with TRBJ2-1, with 9 bases identical to TRBD2. Germline lookup yields CDR1 MNHEY and CDR2 SVGEGT. V dropped 5 bases and J dropped 1; count of bases not matched to a gene: 3. The CDR3 runs 15 residues. Here the CDR3 reads CASSRTSASYNEQFF. The CDR3 bases are TGTGCCAGCAGTCGGACTAGCGCGTCCTACAATGAGCAGTTCTTC.

The chain links TRBV28 to TRBJ1-1; 9 bases are shared with TRBD1. This CDR3 spans 17 amino acids. The J segment lost 5 bases and the V segment lost 5 bases, leaving 15 bases of the junction unmatched. Germline CDR1 reads MDHEN; CDR2 reads SYDVKM. Written as DNA, the CDR3 is TGTGCCAGCAGTCTTAACAGGGGGCGAGGGATCGAGACTGAAGCTTTCTTT. It translates to CASSLNRGRGIETEAFF.

This clonotype occurred a few times. The chain links TRBV15 to TRBJ1-3; D possibly corresponds to TRBD1 (5 bases). Germline CDR1 reads LNHNV; CDR2 reads YYDKDF (reference sequence). V lost 9 bases and J 1 base, leaving 10 bases between the germline ends. The CDR3 consists of 13 residues. The CDR3 nucleotides are TGTGCCACGCTGGCAGGGTCTGGAAACACCATATATTTT. Its translation is CATLAGSGNTIYF.

This clonotype came up many times. The J gene is TRBJ2-7, the V gene TRBV5-1; tentative D call: TRBD1 (5 bases). V lost 4 bases and J lost 3, with 8 bases in between. The germline gives CDR1 SGHRS, CDR2 YFSETQ. The CDR3 has 12 residues. In DNA form, the CDR3 reads TGCGCCAGCAGCCTGACAGACTACGAGCAGTACTTC. This codes for CASSLTDYEQYF.

Ten or more counts support this clonotype. The chain couples TRBV28 to TRBJ1-2, with D unclear. Germline V lookup: CDR1 MDHEN, CDR2 SYDVKM. The CDR3 has 15 residues. V lost 6 bases, J lost 1 base, and 15 bases lay in between. The CDR3 DNA reads TGTGCCAGCAGCCCCAAACCAGTGAATAACTATGGCTACACCTTC. It encodes CASSPKPVNNYGYTF.

This clonotype was counted many times. V gene TRBV28 combines with J gene TRBJ2-5; perhaps TRBD2 as D (5 bases). V was trimmed by 4 bases and J by 5 bases, leaving 14 bases between them. Germline V gives CDR1 MDHEN, CDR2 SYDVKM. CDR3 length: 14 amino acids. In DNA, the CDR3 is TGTGCCAGCAGTTGGGAGATGAACTGGGAGACCCAGTACTTC. It is translated as CASSWEMNWETQYF. The full variable domain, rest sourced from reference TRBV28 and TRBJ2-5, is DVKVTQSSRYLVKRTGEKVFLECVQDMDHENMFWYRQDPGLGLRLIYFSYDVKMKEKGDIPEGYSVSREKKERFSLILESASTNQTSMYLCASSWEMNWETQYFGPGTRLLVL.

V and J are TRBV20-1 and TRBJ2-7; no definite D call. The CDR3 loop spans 14 amino acids. With 6 bases removed from V and 2 bases from J, the gap between germline ends came to 17 bases. Looked up from germline, CDR1 is DFQATT and CDR2 is SNEGSKA (reference sequence). The DNA of the CDR3 is TGCAGTGCCCGTACCCTGGACGGAACCTACGAGCAGTACTTC. Translated, it gives CSARTLDGTYEQYF.

The chain links TRBV6-1 to TRBJ1-3; D is undetermined. Trimming cost V 3 bases and J 0 bases, with 6 bases left between them. The germline CDR1 and CDR2 sequences are MNHNS and SASEGT. The CDR3 sequence is 14 residues long. The CDR3: CASSDDNSGNTIYF. CDR3 coding DNA: TGTGCCAGCAGTGACGACAACTCTGGAAACACCATATATTTT.

In its sample, this clonotype was seen many times. V is TRBV2 and J is TRBJ1-2; D is unclear. This CDR3 has 15 residues. V was trimmed by 2 bases and J by 5 bases, leaving 15 bases between them. CDR1 is SNHLY, CDR2 FYNNEI, per germline. CDR3 region: CASSETLPNGYGYTF. As DNA, the CDR3 is TGTGCCAGCAGTGAAACCCTACCAAATGGGTATGGCTACACCTTC.

At least ten counts were recorded for this clonotype. The chain uses TRBV30 and TRBJ1-1; D might be TRBD1 (6 bases). Deletions cut 1 base from V and 5 bases from J, with 11 bases between. Germline V gene sequence: CDR1 GTSNPN, CDR2 SVGIG (reference sequence). The CDR3 loop spans 13 amino acids. CDR3 protein: CAWSGDRGTEAFF. The CDR3 nucleotides read TGTGCCTGGAGTGGAGATAGGGGGACTGAAGCTTTCTTT.

The chain recombines TRBV7-9 with TRBJ1-4, with 8 bases identical to TRBD1. J gave up 6 bases and V 5 bases, and 5 bases lay outside the gene matches. CDR3 length: 14 amino acids. The germline gives CDR1 SEHNR, CDR2 FQNEAQ (reference sequence). This CDR3 reads CASSHQDRDEKLFF. Written as DNA, the CDR3 is TGTGCCAGCAGCCATCAGGACAGGGATGAAAAACTGTTTTTT.

In regard to this clonotype: A much larger clone is a single base away; this may be a read error. The V call is TRBV7-2, the J call TRBJ1-6; D perhaps matches TRBD1 (5 bases). Trimming shortened V by 4 bases and J by 7 bases, and 14 bases separated the two germline ends. CDR3 length: 15 amino acids. The germline CDR1 and CDR2 sequences are SGHTA and FQGNSA. The CDR3 coding sequence is TGTGCCAGCAGCTCCCAGGGACGGGGAAATTCACCCCTCCACTTT. Translated, it gives CASSSQGRGNSPLHF.

This clonotype was seen at least ten times. V is TRBV11-2 and J is TRBJ2-5, with D perhaps TRBD1 (5 bases). The CDR3 is 14 residues long. CDR1 and CDR2 from the germline V gene are SGHAT and FQNNGV. Trimming stripped 5 bases from V and 1 base from J, with 11 bases between. CDR3 protein: CASSLIQVQETQYF. As DNA, the CDR3 is TGTGCCAGCAGCCTTATACAGGTCCAAGAGACCCAGTACTTC.

In its sample, this clonotype was seen many times. The genes are TRBV20-1 and TRBJ1-5; D remains unclear. CDR1 and CDR2 (germline): DFQATT, SNEGSKA (reference sequence). There are 15 residues in the CDR3. V was shortened by 0 bases and J by 4 bases, with 13 bases between the two germline ends. This CDR3 reads CSAREGEGRNQPQHF. For the CDR3, the DNA is TGCAGTGCTAGAGAAGGCGAGGGTCGGAATCAGCCCCAGCATTTT.

In its sample, this clonotype was seen many times. The chain links TRBV6-1 to TRBJ1-1; D may be TRBD1 (5 bases). Germline-derived CDR1 and CDR2 are MNHNS and SASEGT. This CDR3 contains 15 residues. V lost 5 bases and J 3 bases, leaving 16 bases between the germline ends. The CDR3 loop is CASSRTLQIHTEAFF. Here the CDR3 DNA reads TGTGCCAGCAGTCGGACATTACAGATTCACACTGAAGCTTTCTTT.